The rows below give T cell receptor beta chains drawn from one sample of a study of PD-L1 blockade in urothelial cancer. Repertoires were generated with immunoSEQ multiplex PCR, while TCRdb's copy carries only in-frame clones and drops some. Seen here are approximately 50,000 clones, 84% observed once, and the top ten hold around 3.2%. The specimen was PBMCs, collected around atezolizumab (anti-PD-L1) treatment. All receptors derive from a man between 65 and 79 years old with urothelial cancer. The CDR3 runs from the conserved cysteine through the conserved F or W. The order of the fields is D gene, clone size, V gene, J gene, CDR3 protein, CDR3 DNA. D genes are given only for firm matches. Rows may omit the clone size; those that give it use once, few, many or a size class.

D: .
size: .
V: TRBV19
J: TRBJ2-6
CDR3: CASSLRLGSDGANVLTF
DNA: TGTGCCAGTAGTCTTCGACTTGGGTCCGACGGGGCCAACGTCCTGACTTTC

D: TRBD2
size: .
V: TRBV5-1
J: TRBJ2-3
CDR3: CASSPTGTSGASTDTQYF
DNA: TGCGCCAGCAGCCCCACCGGGACTAGCGGGGCAAGCACAGATACGCAGTATTTT

D: TRBD2
size: .
V: TRBV15
J: TRBJ2-1
CDR3: CATSRESRGGDNEQFF
DNA: TGTGCCACCAGCAGAGAATCTCGCGGGGGGGACAATGAGCAGTTCTTC

D: .
size: .
V: TRBV6-1
J: TRBJ2-2
CDR3: CASSEASGNTGELFF
DNA: TGTGCCAGCAGTGAAGCTAGCGGCAACACCGGGGAGCTGTTTTTT

D: TRBD2
size: .
V: TRBV5-1
J: TRBJ2-1
CDR3: CASSPVAGGHEQFF
DNA: TGCGCCAGCAGTCCGGTAGCGGGGGGTCATGAGCAGTTCTTC

D: .
size: .
V: TRBV5-4
J: TRBJ2-7
CDR3: CASSPGGPYEQYF
DNA: TGTGCCAGCAGCCCTGGAGGGCCATACGAGCAGTACTTC

D: .
size: .
V: TRBV28
J: TRBJ1-2
CDR3: CASSPGSYGYTF
DNA: TGTGCCAGCAGTCCGGGGAGCTATGGCTACACCTTC

D: .
size: .
V: TRBV4-3
J: TRBJ2-7
CDR3: CASSQGPGRNYEQYF
DNA: TGCGCCAGCAGCCAAGGGCCGGGGAGGAACTACGAGCAGTACTTC

D: .
size: .
V: TRBV28
J: TRBJ2-3
CDR3: CASSPSPLTDTQYF
DNA: TGTGCCAGCAGCCCCAGTCCCCTTACAGATACGCAGTATTTT

D: .
size: .
V: TRBV5-6
J: TRBJ1-1
CDR3: CASSLLNTEAFF
DNA: TGTGCCAGCAGCCTACTGAACACTGAAGCTTTCTTT

D: .
size: .
V: TRBV7-9
J: TRBJ1-2
CDR3: CASSFRERDGYTF
DNA: TGTGCCAGCAGCTTCCGAGAAAGAGATGGCTACACCTTC

D: TRBD1
size: .
V: TRBV6-5
J: TRBJ1-3
CDR3: CASSFTGTGTGNTIYF
DNA: TGTGCCAGCAGTTTCACCGGGACAGGGACTGGAAACACCATATATTTT

D: .
size: once
V: TRBV6-6
J: TRBJ1-2
CDR3: CASSDSGFGYGYTF
DNA: TGTGCCAGCAGTGACTCCGGTTTCGGCTATGGCTACACCTTC

D: TRBD1
size: .
V: TRBV6-1
J: TRBJ2-5
CDR3: CASSTGHWETQYF
DNA: TGTGCCAGCTCGACAGGGCATTGGGAGACCCAGTACTTC

D: .
size: once
V: TRBV14
J: TRBJ2-7
CDR3: CASSQGTWGLQGRTYEQYF
DNA: TGTGCCAGCAGCCAAGGAACGTGGGGCTTGCAGGGAAGAACCTACGAGCAGTACTTC

D: TRBD2
size: .
V: TRBV29-1
J: TRBJ2-3
CDR3: CSAQGLTSTDTQYF
DNA: TGCAGCGCCCAGGGACTAACTAGCACAGATACGCAGTATTTT

D: .
size: .
V: TRBV28
J: TRBJ2-3
CDR3: CASSWGSGDTQYF
DNA: TGTGCCAGCAGTTGGGGTTCAGGGGATACGCAGTATTTT

D: .
size: .
V: TRBV2
J: TRBJ2-2
CDR3: CASSRQNTGELFF
DNA: TGTGCCAGCAGTAGACAGAACACCGGGGAGCTGTTTTTT

D: TRBD1
size: .
V: TRBV12-5
J: TRBJ1-2
CDR3: CASGLVSGQDLNGYTF
DNA: TGTGCTAGTGGTTTGGTCTCGGGACAGGATTTAAATGGCTACACCTTC

D: TRBD1
size: .
V: TRBV15
J: TRBJ1-1
CDR3: CATSRDRGRGSTEAFF
DNA: TGTGCCACCAGCAGGGACAGGGGGCGAGGGAGCACTGAAGCTTTCTTT

D: TRBD2
size: .
V: TRBV2
J: TRBJ2-1
CDR3: CASSDVGASGSEEQFF
DNA: TGTGCCAGCAGTGACGTCGGGGCTAGCGGGAGTGAAGAGCAGTTCTTC

D: .
size: .
V: TRBV9
J: TRBJ1-1
CDR3: CASSVLTGNTEAFF
DNA: TGTGCCAGCAGCGTACTGACAGGAAACACTGAAGCTTTCTTT

D: .
size: few
V: TRBV6-5
J: TRBJ2-7
CDR3: CASRPDYWGYEQYF
DNA: TGTGCCAGCAGACCCGACTATTGGGGCTACGAGCAGTACTTC

D: .
size: .
V: TRBV30
J: TRBJ1-1
CDR3: CAWSVPGRAYTEAFF
DNA: TGTGCCTGGAGTGTACCAGGGCGCGCGTACACTGAAGCTTTCTTT

D: TRBD2
size: .
V: TRBV4-3
J: TRBJ2-1
CDR3: CASSQDTTSGIWNEQFF
DNA: TGCGCCAGCAGCCAAGATACGACTAGCGGGATATGGAATGAGCAGTTCTTC

D: .
size: .
V: TRBV5-4
J: TRBJ1-1
CDR3: CASSLMRVTNTEAFF
DNA: TGTGCCAGCAGCTTGATGCGGGTGACGAACACTGAAGCTTTCTTT

D: .
size: .
V: TRBV29-1
J: TRBJ2-2
CDR3: CSVDGVTGELFF
DNA: TGCAGCGTTGACGGGGTTACCGGGGAGCTGTTTTTT

D: .
size: .
V: TRBV30
J: TRBJ1-1
CDR3: CAWGTDMNTEAFF
DNA: TGTGCCTGGGGCACCGACATGAACACTGAAGCTTTCTTT

D: TRBD2
size: .
V: TRBV18
J: TRBJ2-1
CDR3: CASSPGLAGVGEQFF
DNA: TGTGCCAGCTCTCCCGGACTAGCGGGAGTCGGTGAGCAGTTCTTC

D: .
size: .
V: TRBV5-1
J: TRBJ1-2
CDR3: CASSPQGNYGYTF
DNA: TGCGCCAGCAGCCCACAGGGAAACTATGGCTACACCTTC